The present TCR beta chain was sequenced within a study of blood T cell repertoires in COVID-19. Study summary: COVID-19 samples, acute and convalescent, were from the United States, Italy and Spain. Sources were T cells, B-cell-depleted T cells, or PBMCs; the material itself was cDNA or gDNA.

In the study's own analysis: How many nucleated cells were present was estimated from reference gene primer amplification. Generated by immunoSEQ multiplex PCR, the TCRdb table keeps only in-frame clones and is missing some. For V, J and clone size, that table is used; D and trimming come from the DNA. The sample holds about 220,000 clones, 65% to 90% seen once. The germline V gene has CDR1 SGHNT and CDR2 YENEEA. The V gene end was trimmed by 4 bases and the J gene end by 3 bases; junction bases not matched to a gene: 5. The CDR3 runs to 15 residues. The origin of this receptor is a man aged 45-65 years with active or convalescent COVID-19. Sequences were obtained from peripheral blood. This rearrangement joins TRBV11-3 to TRBJ2-2; 7 nucleotides match TRBD1. CDR3 region: CASSSRGSDTGELFF. As DNA, the CDR3 is TGTGCCAGCAGCTCCAGGGGGTCGGACACCGGGGAGCTGTTTTTT.